This T cell receptor beta chain was sequenced in a study of blood T cell repertoires in COVID-19. V lost 7 bases, J lost 2 bases, and 6 bases lay in between. This CDR3 has 12 residues. Germline assignment: CDR1 SGDLS and CDR2 YYNGEE. Per the authors' pipeline: Reference gene primer amplification gave estimated nucleated cell counts. TCRdb's copy holds only in-frame clones and misses some; the assay was immunoSEQ multiplex PCR. The DNA gave D and trimming, while V, J and clone size come from that table. The table includes some 330,000 clones, over 80% detected once. All enrollees were roughly 18 to 100 years old and from 20 to 30 US areas. Assignments of participants to cohorts depended upon their own reported clinical history.

The gene calls are TRBV9 and TRBJ2-2, with D possibly being TRBD2 (5 bases). What was sequenced was PBMCs or T cells enriched from blood (not recorded which). This clonotype originated in a woman in her fifties or sixties who had recovered from COVID-19. This CDR3 reads CASGLNTGELFF. CDR3 DNA sequence: TGTGCCAGCGGACTTAACACCGGGGAGCTGTTTTTT. The full variable domain, its missing parts supplied by reference TRBV9 and TRBJ2-2, is DSGVTQTPKHLITATGQRVTLRCSPRSGDLSVYWYQQSLDQGLQFLIQYYNGEERAKGNILERFSAQQFPDLHSELNLSSLELGDSALYFCASGLNTGELFFGEGSRLTVL.